Listed below are T cell receptor beta chains from one sample, sequenced in a study of T cells after yellow fever vaccination. TCRdb analysed the 5' RACE reads with MiXCR anew, one entry per CDR3 protein. The table lists about 300,000 distinct CDR3 sequences, around 9.3% of them singletons. This material consisted of CD4+ T cells sorted from PBMCs, taken 5 days after the yellow fever booster vaccination. The source of these receptors is a young man who received the YFV17D yellow fever vaccine. Each CDR3 is given with its conserved first and last residue. Each record gives: D gene, clone size, V gene, J gene, CDR3 DNA, CDR3 protein. The D gene is left open where the match is weak. Clone size, where shown, is once, few, many, or a class for clones that have expanded.

D: -; size: many; V: TRBV20-1; J: TRBJ1-1; DNA: TGCACCGTCCCGGGGGGAACCCCTGAAGCTTTCTTT; CDR3: CTVPGGTPEAFF
D: TRBD2; size: few; V: TRBV6-5; J: TRBJ2-7; DNA: TGTGCCAGCAGGAGATATCTAGCGGGGGGGCCTGGCGAGCAGTACTTC; CDR3: CASRRYLAGGPGEQYF
D: -; size: few; V: TRBV5-4; J: TRBJ2-6; DNA: TGTGCCAGCAGCTTGGGCAGTGGTGGGGCCAACGTCCTGACTTTC; CDR3: CASSLGSGGANVLTF
D: -; size: -; V: TRBV12-3/TRBV12-4; J: TRBJ1-4; DNA: TGTGCCAGCAGTGCCCGAAATGAAAAACTGTTTTTT; CDR3: CASSARNEKLFF
D: -; size: -; V: TRBV5-1; J: TRBJ1-2; DNA: TGCGCCAGCAGCTTGGAGTCAGGGAACTATGGCTACACCTTC; CDR3: CASSLESGNYGYTF
D: TRBD2; size: few; V: TRBV7-2; J: TRBJ2-3; DNA: TGTGCCAGCAGCTTGGGGGCGGGACTAGCATCAGATACGCAGTATTTT; CDR3: CASSLGAGLASDTQYF
D: -; size: -; V: TRBV4-1; J: TRBJ1-1; DNA: TGCGCCAGCAGCCAAACGGAGAGGAGGAACACTGAAGCTTTCTTT; CDR3: CASSQTERRNTEAFF
D: -; size: few; V: TRBV7-9; J: TRBJ1-1; DNA: TGTGCCAGCCGACAGGCCACTGAAGCTTTCTTT; CDR3: CASRQATEAFF
D: -; size: once; V: TRBV4-3; J: TRBJ2-5; DNA: TGCGCCAGCAGCCCGACGACTAGATCACAGACCCAGTACTTC; CDR3: CASSPTTRSQTQYF
D: TRBD1; size: many; V: TRBV6-5; J: TRBJ1-1; DNA: TGTGCCAGCAGTTACAAGTCGGGGACAGGGGGCGAAGCTTTCTTT; CDR3: CASSYKSGTGGEAFF
D: -; size: -; V: TRBV12-3/TRBV12-4; J: TRBJ2-5; DNA: TGTGCCAGCACGACTGCTGAGGGAGAGACCCAGTACTTC; CDR3: CASTTAEGETQYF
D: -; size: few; V: TRBV7-8; J: TRBJ1-4; DNA: TGTGCCAGCAGTTCCACGGGTGCAACTAATGAAAAACTGTTTTTT; CDR3: CASSSTGATNEKLFF
D: -; size: many; V: TRBV12-3/TRBV12-4; J: TRBJ2-3; DNA: TGTGCCAGCACCCGCACAGATACGCAGTATTTT; CDR3: CASTRTDTQYF
D: -; size: few; V: TRBV12-3/TRBV12-4; J: TRBJ1-1; DNA: TGTGCCAGCAGTTTAACCAGACCATCGAACACTGAAGCTTTCTTT; CDR3: CASSLTRPSNTEAFF
D: -; size: few; V: TRBV4-1; J: TRBJ1-5; DNA: TGCGCCAGCAGCCAAGATAAACCGACAGGATGGGGCAATCAGCCCCAGCATTTT; CDR3: CASSQDKPTGWGNQPQHF
D: -; size: -; V: TRBV30; J: TRBJ1-5; DNA: TGTGCCTGGAGTCGTGGGGGGGTTGATCAGCCCCAGCATTTT; CDR3: CAWSRGGVDQPQHF
D: -; size: -; V: TRBV5-1; J: TRBJ2-7; DNA: TGCGCCAGCAGCGACGGAGGCGCTGATGACGTCCGGTACTTC; CDR3: CASSDGGADDVRYF
D: -; size: few; V: TRBV7-3; J: TRBJ2-2; DNA: TGTGCCAGCAGCTTAACAGGGACCACCGGGGAGCTGTTTTTT; CDR3: CASSLTGTTGELFF
D: -; size: -; V: TRBV7-9; J: TRBJ2-5; DNA: TGTGCCAGCAGCTTAGCGTCGGGGGGAGCGGGACAGACGTACCAAGAGACCCAGTACTTC; CDR3: CASSLASGGAGQTYQETQYF
D: -; size: many; V: TRBV5-1; J: TRBJ1-2; DNA: TGCGCCAGCAGCTTGGACAGGGAAGGAGGCTACACCTTC; CDR3: CASSLDREGGYTF
D: -; size: -; V: TRBV14; J: TRBJ1-6; DNA: TGTGCCAGCAGCTCTCGGGCAGATTCACCCCTCCACTTT; CDR3: CASSSRADSPLHF
D: TRBD1; size: -; V: TRBV29-1; J: TRBJ1-1; DNA: TGCAGCGTGTCAACTCGGACAGGGGTAACTGAAGCTTTCTTT; CDR3: CSVSTRTGVTEAFF
D: -; size: few; V: TRBV7-8; J: TRBJ2-5; DNA: TGTGCCAGCAGCTTCCACCTGGACAGTTACCAAGAGACCCAGTACTTC; CDR3: CASSFHLDSYQETQYF
D: -; size: many; V: TRBV5-1; J: TRBJ2-3; DNA: TGCGCCAGCAGCTTGGCCCGGGTTTCAGATACGCAGTATTTT; CDR3: CASSLARVSDTQYF
D: -; size: many; V: TRBV12-3/TRBV12-4; J: TRBJ2-3; DNA: TGTGCCAGCAGTTTGTGGGGGGCGGCTAGCACAGATACGCAGTATTTT; CDR3: CASSLWGAASTDTQYF
D: -; size: -; V: TRBV12-3/TRBV12-4; J: TRBJ2-3; DNA: TGTGCCAGCAGGGGTGTTCTCGGGACGGATACGCAGTATTTT; CDR3: CASRGVLGTDTQYF
D: TRBD1; size: many; V: TRBV12-3/TRBV12-4; J: TRBJ2-1; DNA: TGTGCCAGCAGCCCCATGACAGGGGGCGCAGACAATGAGCAGTTCTTC; CDR3: CASSPMTGGADNEQFF